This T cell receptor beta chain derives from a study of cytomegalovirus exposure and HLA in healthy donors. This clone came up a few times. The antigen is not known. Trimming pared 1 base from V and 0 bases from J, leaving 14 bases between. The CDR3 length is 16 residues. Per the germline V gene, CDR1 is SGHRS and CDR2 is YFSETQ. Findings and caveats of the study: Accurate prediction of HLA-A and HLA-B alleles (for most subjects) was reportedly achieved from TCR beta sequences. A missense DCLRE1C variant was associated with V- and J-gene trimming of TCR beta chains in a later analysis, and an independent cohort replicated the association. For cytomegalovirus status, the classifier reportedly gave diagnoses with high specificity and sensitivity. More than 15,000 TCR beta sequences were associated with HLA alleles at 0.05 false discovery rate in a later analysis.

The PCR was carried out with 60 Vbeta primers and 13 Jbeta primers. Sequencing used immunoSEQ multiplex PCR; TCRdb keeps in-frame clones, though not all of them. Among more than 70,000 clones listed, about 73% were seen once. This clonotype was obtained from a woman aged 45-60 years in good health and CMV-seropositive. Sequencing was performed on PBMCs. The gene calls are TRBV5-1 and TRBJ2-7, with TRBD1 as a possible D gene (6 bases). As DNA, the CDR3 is TGCGCCAGCAGCTTGTGGGGGCCGGACAACTCCTACGAGCAGTACTTC. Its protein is CASSLWGPDNSYEQYF.